The present TCR beta chain was sequenced within a study of shared clonotypes between healthy human individuals. Clones were sequenced by immunoSEQ multiplex PCR, and TCRdb holds only the in-frame ones, with some missing. The sample yields 2.3 million or so clones, 85% to 95% seen once. This CDR3 is 15 amino acids long. Germline CDR1 SGHRS, CDR2 YFSETQ. V trimming: 2 bases; J trimming: 6 bases; junction bases outside the gene matches: 4. With regard to this clone: The sample holds other DNA sequences that translate to the same CDR3.

Sample: naive CD4+ T cells from PBMCs. The subset is: CD45RA+ positively selected. V usage is TRBV5-1 and J usage is TRBJ2-1; 11 nucleotides align to TRBD2. The sequence was obtained from a man younger than 35 in good health. Some clones in this sample may be carry-over from other donors' samples. Here the CDR3 reads CASSLLAGAGNEQFF. The CDR3 nucleotides are TGCGCCAGCAGCTTACTAGCGGGAGCGGGCAATGAGCAGTTCTTC.